The sequence of this TCR beta chain was determined in a study of CD8 T cells in Susac syndrome. Broader study findings: In its TCR sequencing and HLA analysis, the study acknowledged that the number of individuals was relatively small.

Roughly 0.45 to 1 ug RNA was reverse transcribed with random hexamers. TCRdb reanalysed the immunoSEQ multiplex PCR reads using MiXCR and keeps one entry per CDR3 protein. The sample lists hundreds of thousands of distinct CDR3 sequences; 96% were seen once. In the case of this clonotype: The antigen remains undetermined.

The source of this sequence is a human donor with Susac syndrome. Sequencing used CD4+ T cells from PBMCs.

CDR3: CAYTTSGSPNEQFF. The DNA for the CDR3 is TGTGCCTACACGACTAGCGGGAGTCCCAATGAGCAGTTCTTC. The rearrangement uses TRBV28 and TRBJ2-1, with 12 bases aligning to TRBD2. V gave up 11 bases and J gave up 6 bases; unmatched junction bases: 8. CDR3 length equals 14 residues. Looked up from germline, CDR1 is MDHEN and CDR2 is SYDVKM. The entire variable domain, with the rest obtained from reference TRBV28 and TRBJ2-1, is as follows: DVKVTQSSRYLVKRTGEKVFLECVQDMDHENMFWYRQDPGLGLRLIYFSYDVKMKEKGDIPEGYSVSREKKERFSLILESASTNQTSMYLCAYTTSGSPNEQFFGPGTRLTVL.